This T cell receptor (beta chain) was identified during a study of shared clonotypes between healthy human individuals. This clone was counted a single time. The same CDR3 is also encoded by other DNA sequences in this sample. The table came from immunoSEQ multiplex PCR; TCRdb's copy has only in-frame clones and leaves some out. The sample includes about 560,000 clones, around 80% of them seen just once. This receptor was obtained from a woman in her forties in good health. Some clones in this sample may be carry-over from other donors' samples. Material for sequencing was PBMCs.

The CDR3 sequence is CAISESKDQPQHF. The CDR3 DNA reads TGTGCCATCAGTGAGAGCAAAGATCAGCCCCAGCATTTT. This chain links TRBV10-3 with TRBJ1-5; D is uncertain. This CDR3 is 13 amino acids long. Germline assignment: CDR1 ENHRY and CDR2 SYGVKD. Trimming pared 2 bases from V and 5 bases from J, leaving 7 bases between.